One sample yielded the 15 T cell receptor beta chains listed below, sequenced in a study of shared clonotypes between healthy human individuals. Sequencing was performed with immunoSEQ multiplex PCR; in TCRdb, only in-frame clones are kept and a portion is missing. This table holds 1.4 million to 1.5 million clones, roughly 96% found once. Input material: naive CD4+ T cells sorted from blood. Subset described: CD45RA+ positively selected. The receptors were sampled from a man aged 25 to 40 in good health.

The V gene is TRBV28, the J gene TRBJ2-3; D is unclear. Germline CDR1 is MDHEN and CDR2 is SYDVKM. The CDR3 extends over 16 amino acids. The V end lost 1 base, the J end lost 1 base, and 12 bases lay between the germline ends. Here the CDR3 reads CASSLFSLLGTDTQYF. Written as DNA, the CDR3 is TGTGCCAGCAGTTTATTTAGTCTATTAGGCACAGATACGCAGTATTTT.

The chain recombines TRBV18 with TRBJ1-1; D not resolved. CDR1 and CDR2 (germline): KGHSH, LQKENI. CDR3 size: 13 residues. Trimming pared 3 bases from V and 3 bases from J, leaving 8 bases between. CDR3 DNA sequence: TGTGCCAGCTCACCTGGACTCTACACTGAAGCTTTCTTT. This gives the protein CASSPGLYTEAFF. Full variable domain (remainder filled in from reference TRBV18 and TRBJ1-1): NAGVMQNPRHLVRRRGQEARLRCSPMKGHSHVYWYRQLPEEGLKFMVYLQKENIIDESGMPKERFSAEFPKEGPSILRIQQVVRGDSAAYFCASSPGLYTEAFFGQGTRLTVV.

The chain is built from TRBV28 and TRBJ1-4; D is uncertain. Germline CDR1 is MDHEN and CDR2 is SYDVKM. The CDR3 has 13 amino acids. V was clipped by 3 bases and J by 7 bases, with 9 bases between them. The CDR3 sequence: CASSFSLGEKLFF. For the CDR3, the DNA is TGTGCCAGCAGTTTTTCCTTGGGTGAAAAACTGTTTTTT.

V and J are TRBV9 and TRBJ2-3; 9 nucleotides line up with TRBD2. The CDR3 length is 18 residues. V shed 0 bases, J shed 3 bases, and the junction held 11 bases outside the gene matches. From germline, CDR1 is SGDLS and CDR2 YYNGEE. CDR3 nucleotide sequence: TGTGCCAGCAGCGTAGAGGGACTAGCAGTGACTGGGACAGATACGCAGTATTTT. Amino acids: CASSVEGLAVTGTDTQYF.

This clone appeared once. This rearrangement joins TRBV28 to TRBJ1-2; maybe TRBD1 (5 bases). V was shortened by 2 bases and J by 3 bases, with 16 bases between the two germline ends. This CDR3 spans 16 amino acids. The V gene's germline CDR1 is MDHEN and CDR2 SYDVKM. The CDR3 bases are TGTGCCAGCAGTTTACCCTGGCAGGGTGGCGACTATGGCTACACCTTC. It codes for CASSLPWQGGDYGYTF.

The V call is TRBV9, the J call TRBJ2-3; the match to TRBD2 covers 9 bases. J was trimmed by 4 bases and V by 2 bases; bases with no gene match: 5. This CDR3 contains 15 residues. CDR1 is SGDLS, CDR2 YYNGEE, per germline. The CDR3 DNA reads TGTGCCAGCAGCGTTAGCGGGAGCGAATCAGATACGCAGTATTTT. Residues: CASSVSGSESDTQYF. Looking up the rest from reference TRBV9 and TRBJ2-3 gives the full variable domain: DSGVTQTPKHLITATGQRVTLRCSPRSGDLSVYWYQQSLDQGLQFLIQYYNGEERAKGNILERFSAQQFPDLHSELNLSSLELGDSALYFCASSVSGSESDTQYFGPGTRLTVL.

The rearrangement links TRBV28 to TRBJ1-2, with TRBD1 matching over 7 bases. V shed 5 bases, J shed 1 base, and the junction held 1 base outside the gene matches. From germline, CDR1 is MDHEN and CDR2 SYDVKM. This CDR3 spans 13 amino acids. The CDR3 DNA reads TGTGCCAGCAGTACAGGGGTTAACTATGGCTACACCTTC. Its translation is CASSTGVNYGYTF.

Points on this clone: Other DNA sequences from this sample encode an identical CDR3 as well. In DNA, the CDR3 is TGTGCCAGCAGCGCCGGCGGCACAGATACGCAGTATTTT. Translation gives CASSAGGTDTQYF. The rearrangement joins TRBV9 to TRBJ2-3; no clear D gene. The length of the CDR3 is 13 residues. Germline CDR1 SGDLS, CDR2 YYNGEE. V lost 3 bases, J lost 1 base, and 6 bases lay in between.

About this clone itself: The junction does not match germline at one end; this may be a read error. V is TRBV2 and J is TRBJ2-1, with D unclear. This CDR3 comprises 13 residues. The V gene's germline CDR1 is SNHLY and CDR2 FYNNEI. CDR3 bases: TGTGCCAGCATTGAATACTCCTACAATGAGCAGTTCTTC. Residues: CASIEYSYNEQFF.

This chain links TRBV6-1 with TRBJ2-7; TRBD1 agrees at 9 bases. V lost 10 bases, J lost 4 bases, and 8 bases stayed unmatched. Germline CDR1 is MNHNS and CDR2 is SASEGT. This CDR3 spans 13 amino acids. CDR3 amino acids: CATRGTGRYEQYF. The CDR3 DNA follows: TGTGCCACCCGTGGGACAGGGAGGTACGAGCAGTACTTC.

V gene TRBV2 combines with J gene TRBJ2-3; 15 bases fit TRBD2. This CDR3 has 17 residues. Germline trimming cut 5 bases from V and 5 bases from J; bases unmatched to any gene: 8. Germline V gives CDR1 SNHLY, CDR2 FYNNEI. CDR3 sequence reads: CASSPGLAGGWEDTQYF. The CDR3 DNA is TGTGCCAGCAGTCCCGGACTAGCGGGAGGGTGGGAAGATACGCAGTATTTT.

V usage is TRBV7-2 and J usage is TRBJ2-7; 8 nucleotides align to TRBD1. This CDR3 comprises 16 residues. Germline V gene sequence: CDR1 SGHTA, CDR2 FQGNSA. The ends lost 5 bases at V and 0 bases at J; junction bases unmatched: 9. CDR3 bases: TGTGCCAGCAGCATTCAGGGGGCAGGGAGCTCCTACGAGCAGTACTTC. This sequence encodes CASSIQGAGSSYEQYF.

The CDR3 reads CASSGLAGRNNEQFF. In nucleotides, the CDR3 is TGCGCCAGCAGCGGACTAGCGGGAAGAAACAATGAGCAGTTCTTC. V usage is TRBV5-1 and J usage is TRBJ2-1, with 12 bases aligning to TRBD2. The CDR3 sequence is 15 residues long. V gave up 4 bases and J gave up 5 bases; unmatched junction bases: 4. Germline V gene data show CDR1 as SGHRS and CDR2 as YFSETQ.

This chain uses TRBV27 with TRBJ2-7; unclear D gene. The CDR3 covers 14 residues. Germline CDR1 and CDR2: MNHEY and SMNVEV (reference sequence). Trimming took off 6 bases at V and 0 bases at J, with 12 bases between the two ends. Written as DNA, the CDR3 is TGTGCCAGCAGATTCAGACGGCTCTCCTACGAGCAGTACTTC. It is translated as CASRFRRLSYEQYF.

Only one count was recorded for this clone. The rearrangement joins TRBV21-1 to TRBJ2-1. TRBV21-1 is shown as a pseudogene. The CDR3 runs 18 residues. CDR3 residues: CASSKQSLRSGPTDEQFF. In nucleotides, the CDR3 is TGTGCCAGCAGCAAACAATCATTAAGATCGGGGCCTACAGATGAGCAGTTCTTC.